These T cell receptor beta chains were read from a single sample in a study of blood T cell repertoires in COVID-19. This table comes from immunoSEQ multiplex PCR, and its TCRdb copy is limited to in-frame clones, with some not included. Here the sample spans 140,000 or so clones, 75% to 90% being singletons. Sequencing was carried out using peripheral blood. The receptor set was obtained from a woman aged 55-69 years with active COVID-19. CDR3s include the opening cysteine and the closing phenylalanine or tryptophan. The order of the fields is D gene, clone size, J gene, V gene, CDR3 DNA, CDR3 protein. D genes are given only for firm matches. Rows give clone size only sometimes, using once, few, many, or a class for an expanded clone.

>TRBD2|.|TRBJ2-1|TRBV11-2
TGTGCCAGCAGCCCCCGGGGTAGCGGGAACTCCAATGAGCAGTTCTTC
CASSPRGSGNSNEQFF
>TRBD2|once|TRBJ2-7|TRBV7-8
TGTGCCAGCAGCTTAAGCGGGGTGGGGCAGTACTTC
CASSLSGVGQYF
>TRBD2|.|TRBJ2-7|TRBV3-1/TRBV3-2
TGTGCCAGCAGCCAAGACCGAGGGAGGGATTGGCAGGCGCAGTACTTC
CASSQDRGRDWQAQYF
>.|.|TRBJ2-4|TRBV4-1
TGCGCCAGCAGCCCACGACTAGTTGTGACCAAAAACATTCAGTACTTC
CASSPRLVVTKNIQYF
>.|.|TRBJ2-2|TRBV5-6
TGTGCCAGCAGCTGGGGCCCCCTTTGGAACACCGGGGAGCTGTTTTTT
CASSWGPLWNTGELFF
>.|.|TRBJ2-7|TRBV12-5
TGTGCTAGTGGTCCGAGCTCCTACGAGCAGTACTTC
CASGPSSYEQYF
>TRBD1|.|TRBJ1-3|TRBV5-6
TGTGCCAGCAGCTTGGGATTAACAGGGGTATTCTCTGGAAACACCATATATTTT
CASSLGLTGVFSGNTIYF
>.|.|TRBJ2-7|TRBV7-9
TGTGCCAGCAGCTTATACACCGGGTACGAGCAGTACTTC
CASSLYTGYEQYF
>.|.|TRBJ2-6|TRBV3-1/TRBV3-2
TGTGCCAGCAGCCAGCAGGGGTCTTCCTTCAACGTCCTGACTTTC
CASSQQGSSFNVLTF
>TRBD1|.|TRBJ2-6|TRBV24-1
TGTGCCACCAGTGATCCCACAGGGGTGGGGATCTCTGGGGCCAACGTCCTGACTTTC
CATSDPTGVGISGANVLTF
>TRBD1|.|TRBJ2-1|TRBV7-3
TGTGCCAGCAGTGGACAGGGGGCGCCTGAGCAGTTCTTC
CASSGQGAPEQFF
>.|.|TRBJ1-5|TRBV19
TGTGCCAGTAGTATTGACATAAATCGCAATCAGCCCCAGCATTTT
CASSIDINRNQPQHF
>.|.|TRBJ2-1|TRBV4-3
TGCGCCAGCAGCCAAGGCGGCCAATACAATGAGCAGTTCTTC
CASSQGGQYNEQFF
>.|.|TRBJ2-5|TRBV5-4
TGTGCCAGCAGCTCTCAGATGGCAGGGGTCCAAGAGACCCAGTACTTC
CASSSQMAGVQETQYF
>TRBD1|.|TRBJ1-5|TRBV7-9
TGTGCCAGCAGCCCCGGGACAGGAAATCAGCCCCAGCATTTT
CASSPGTGNQPQHF
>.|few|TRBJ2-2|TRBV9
TGTGCCAGCAGTTTTAGCACCGGGGAGCTGTTTTTT
CASSFSTGELFF
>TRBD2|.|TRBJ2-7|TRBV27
TGTGCCAGCAGGGGGAGGGTGGCTCACGAGCAGTACTTC
CASRGRVAHEQYF
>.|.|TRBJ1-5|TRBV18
TGTGCCAGCTCCTCTGATCGAGGACAGCCCCAGCATTTT
CASSSDRGQPQHF
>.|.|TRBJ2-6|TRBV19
TGTGCCAGTAGTATATCCCGACAGAGGATGGGGTCTGGGGCCAACGTCCTGACTTTC
CASSISRQRMGSGANVLTF
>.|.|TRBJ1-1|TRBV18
TGTGCCAGCCATGGGGGGGGCGCCTCGAACACTGAAGCTTTCTTT
CASHGGGASNTEAFF
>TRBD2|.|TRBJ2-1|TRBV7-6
TGTGCCAGCAGCTTAGCGCAAGCGGGAGGATACTACAATGAGCAGTTCTTC
CASSLAQAGGYYNEQFF
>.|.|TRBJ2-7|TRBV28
TGTGCCAGCAGCCTCCCTCCGACTGGCGCCCCCCACGAGCAGTACTTC
CASSLPPTGAPHEQYF
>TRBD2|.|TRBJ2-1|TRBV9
TGTGCCAGCAGCCTTAGCGGGAGGGAATTGAGCTCCTACAATGAGCAGTTCTTC
CASSLSGRELSSYNEQFF
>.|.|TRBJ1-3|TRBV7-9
TGTGCCAGCATCTTCGGGCAGGGTGGAAACACCATATATTTT
CASIFGQGGNTIYF
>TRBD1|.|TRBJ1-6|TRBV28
TGTGCCAGCAGTAATGGACAGGGAAATAATTCACCCCTCCACTTT
CASSNGQGNNSPLHF